This T cell receptor (beta chain) was identified in a study of blood T cells in healthy people across ages. The use of a sample-barcoded 5' primer and a J-beta primer mix characterized a second PCR of roughly 6 to 11 cycles. TCRdb reprocessed the 5' RACE reads via MiXCR and lists one record per CDR3 protein. The table shows roughly 1.5 million distinct CDR3 sequences, with approximately 43% occurring only once. For every donor, a draw yielded roughly 10 milliliters of peripheral blood. PBMCs, at least 6 million per sample, were isolated. The sequenced material came from blood. The TCR originated in a woman aged 18-29 years in good health.

The CDR3 nucleotides read TGTGCCAGCAGTTTGGGTGGGGGGGCCGGAGGGGGTGAGCAGTTCTTC. Protein sequence: CASSLGGGAGGGEQFF. This chain links TRBV27 with TRBJ2-1, with D possibly TRBD2 on 7 matching bases. The V gene's germline CDR1 is MNHEY and CDR2 SMNVEV (reference sequence). This CDR3 has 16 amino acids. V lost 3 bases to trimming and J lost 9 bases, with 21 bases between them.